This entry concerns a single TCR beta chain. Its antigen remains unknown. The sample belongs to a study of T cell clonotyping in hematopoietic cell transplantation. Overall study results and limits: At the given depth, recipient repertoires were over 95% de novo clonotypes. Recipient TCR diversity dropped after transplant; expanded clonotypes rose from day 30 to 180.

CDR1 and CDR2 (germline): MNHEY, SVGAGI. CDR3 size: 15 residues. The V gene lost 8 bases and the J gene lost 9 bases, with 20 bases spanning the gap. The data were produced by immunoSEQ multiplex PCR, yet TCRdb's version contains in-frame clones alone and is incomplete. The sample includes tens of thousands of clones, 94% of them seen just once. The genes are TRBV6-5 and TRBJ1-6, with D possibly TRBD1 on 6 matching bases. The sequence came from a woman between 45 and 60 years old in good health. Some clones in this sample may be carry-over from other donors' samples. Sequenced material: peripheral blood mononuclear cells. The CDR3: CASRKQGGQGSPLHF. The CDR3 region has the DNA TGTGCCAGCCGTAAACAAGGGGGGCAAGGTTCACCCCTCCACTTT.